What follows describes a single T cell receptor (beta chain). This clone's antigen is unknown. Base qualities are missing; no much larger clone stands one base away. CDR1 and CDR2, looked up from the germline V gene (reference sequence), are MNHNY and SVGAGI. The CDR3 spans 18 residues, from the cysteine through the phenylalanine. This entry keeps only the CDR3 DNA: 54 bases, framed from base 1. The germline ends are 31 bases apart after V is trimmed by 10 bases and J by 4 bases. This sample is part of a study of blood T cell repertoires in COVID-19 (dated by TCRdb to 2019 to 2021). Background on the whole study: The collaborator samples originated in the United States, Italy and Spain and spanned the acute and convalescent phases of COVID-19. A freely available public database, intended as a resource for researchers studying the immune response to SARS-CoV-2, is where the repertoires were released. Where HLA class I and class II types were available, the types were taken from metadata supplied by the sample provider, not from assay-based typing. The prospective study material was composed of cDNA or gDNA derived from T cells, B-cell-depleted T cells, or PBMCs. Sample metadata almost always included a de-identified subject ID, COVID-19 status, age in years and sex. Samples came from the ongoing ImmuneRACE study (first 160 participants) plus 1,254 subjects from 6 global collaborators. Deeply sampled blood TCRbeta repertoires from subjects exposed to, actively infected with, or recovered from COVID-19 were included in the dataset.

The immunoSEQ Assay, a bias-controlled multiplex PCR, was used to amplify TCRbeta CDR3 regions from genomic DNA. The authors' analysis ran thus. Within the assay, amplification of reference gene primers was used to estimate how many nucleated cells each sample contained. To quantify the absolute abundance of each unique TCRbeta CDR3 rearrangement, sequence reads were collapsed and filtered. For each sample, productive Simpson clonality was calculated as the square root of Simpson's diversity index over productive rearrangements. Drawn from immuneACCESS, this table holds only the in-frame rearrangements with V and J called that TCRdb kept. Clones are partly lost; checked studies trace under half to an unresolved V gene and leave the rest unexplained. V, J and clone size derive from that table, while D and trimming were established from the DNA sequence. Within this sample are about 200,000 clones, with around nine tenths of them counted one time only. Roughly 19% of the sample comes from the top ten.

Here is what the overall study found, with its caveats: How much clinical and demographic metadata was included differed by source and by participant, and the metadata was provided uncurated.

In Seattle, one collaborating source enrolled patients while the infection was active and tracked those patients longitudinally over the course of disease. Each collaborating institution followed its own protocols to collect whole blood in K2EDTA tubes. For TCRbeta analysis, collaborator samples were shipped as frozen whole blood, as isolated PBMCs, or as DNA extracted from either sample type. Sequencing was carried out using peripheral blood. The receptor's source is a man aged 45-65 years with COVID-19, enrolled during active disease. Recombination connected TRBV6-6 to TRBJ1-2; the D gene lacks a confident call. Read as DNA, the sequence is TGTGCCACCAGACGAGTAGGGCCCGGAGGGATATTAGTCTATGGCTACACCTTC. It specifies CATRRVGPGGILVYGYTF.